Listed below are T cell receptor beta chains from one sample, sequenced in a study of blood T cells in healthy people across ages. TCRdb recomputed calls from the 5' RACE reads with MiXCR, one row per CDR3 protein. The repertoire consists of hundreds of thousands of distinct CDR3 sequences, with roughly 50% occurring once and the leading ten covering around an eighth. Sequences were obtained from blood. Source of these receptors: a man in his thirties or forties in good health. CDR3s include the opening cysteine and the closing phenylalanine or tryptophan. The D gene is left open where the match is weak. A clone size is listed for some rows: how often the clone was seen (once, few, many), or a class if it is expanded.

v_call	clone_size	d_call	cdr3_length	j_call	cdr3_aa	cdr3_nt
TRBV4-1	NA	NA	16	TRBJ1-2	CASRAEPGALNYGYTF	TGCGCCAGCAGAGCTGAGCCAGGGGCCCTTAACTATGGCTACACCTTC
TRBV7-2	NA	NA	13	TRBJ2-3	CASRQYREDTQYF	TGTGCCAGCAGACAATACAGGGAAGATACGCAGTATTTT
TRBV5-1	NA	TRBD1	16	TRBJ2-5	CASSTLDRGRDETQYF	TGCGCCAGCAGCACCTTGGACAGGGGGCGCGATGAGACCCAGTACTTC
TRBV25-1	few	TRBD2	17	TRBJ2-1	CASSDPSGGLLYNEQFF	TGTGCCAGCAGTGACCCCAGCGGGGGGCTTCTATACAATGAGCAGTTCTTC
TRBV5-1	NA	NA	15	TRBJ1-5	CASSLGQSNNQPQHF	TGCGCCAGCAGCTTGGGACAGTCAAACAATCAGCCCCAGCATTTT
TRBV27	NA	NA	12	TRBJ2-7	CASSLLRGEQYF	TGTGCCAGCAGTTTACTAAGGGGCGAGCAGTACTTC
TRBV25-1	NA	NA	14	TRBJ2-3	CASSAVVSTDTQYF	TGTGCCAGCAGTGCGGTGGTCAGCACAGATACGCAGTATTTT
TRBV5-6	NA	NA	13	TRBJ1-2	CASSPGKGDGYTF	TGTGCCAGCAGCCCTGGGAAAGGGGACGGCTACACCTTC
TRBV7-3	NA	NA	15	TRBJ2-3	CASSLRLVSLVTQYF	TGTGCCAGCAGCTTAAGACTAGTTTCACTAGTTACGCAGTATTTT
TRBV30	once	TRBD2	15	TRBJ2-3	CAWSGTSGGADTQYF	TGTGCCTGGAGTGGGACTAGCGGGGGGGCGGATACGCAGTATTTT
TRBV5-1	NA	NA	16	TRBJ2-2	CASSLPGAGNTGELFF	TGCGCCAGCAGCCTTCCGGGGGCGGGGAACACCGGGGAGCTGTTTTTT
TRBV7-9	few	NA	13	TRBJ2-7	CASSFDDRHEQYF	TGTGCCAGCAGCTTTGACGACAGACACGAGCAGTACTTC
TRBV6-5	NA	NA	12	TRBJ1-1	CASSYWGSGAFF	TGTGCCAGCAGTTACTGGGGTTCCGGAGCTTTCTTT
TRBV10-3	NA	TRBD2	16	TRBJ2-7	CAISDGGGTSGGLRYF	TGTGCCATCAGTGACGGGGGAGGGACTAGCGGGGGACTGAGGTACTTC
TRBV6-2/TRBV6-3	NA	TRBD2	18	TRBJ2-3	CASSYDAGGPTSTDTQYF	TGTGCCAGCAGTTACGACGCGGGGGGGCCGACTAGCACAGATACGCAGTATTTT
TRBV10-1	NA	TRBD2	15	TRBJ2-1	CASSLPTSDHNEQFF	TGCGCCAGCAGTTTACCTACTAGCGACCACAATGAGCAGTTCTTC
TRBV5-1	NA	NA	15	TRBJ2-7	CASSLALADSYEQYF	TGCGCCAGCAGCTTGGCACTAGCTGACTCCTACGAGCAGTACTTC
TRBV9	NA	TRBD2	15	TRBJ2-3	CASSVGGGSTDTQYF	TGTGCCAGCAGCGTAGGCGGGGGAAGCACAGATACGCAGTATTTT
TRBV28	once	TRBD1	16	TRBJ1-5	CASTTDRGLFNQPQHF	TGTGCCAGCACAACGGACAGGGGGCTGTTCAATCAGCCCCAGCATTTT
TRBV20-1	few	TRBD1	14	TRBJ2-7	CSASRQGAAYEQYF	TGCAGTGCTAGTCGGCAGGGGGCTGCCTACGAGCAGTACTTC
TRBV7-9	NA	NA	15	TRBJ2-3	CASSLAEIRTDTQYF	TGTGCCAGCAGTTTAGCGGAGATTCGCACAGATACGCAGTATTTT
TRBV28	NA	NA	12	TRBJ2-1	CVIAQPGEEQFF	TGTGTCATCGCACAACCAGGGGAGGAGCAGTTCTTC
TRBV29-1	NA	NA	16	TRBJ2-2	CSALLGRTGRVAELFF	TGCAGCGCCCTCCTGGGTCGGACAGGGAGGGTCGCGGAGCTGTTTTTT
TRBV20-1	NA	TRBD2	16	TRBJ2-7	CSARILAGANSYEQYF	TGCAGTGCTAGAATACTAGCGGGGGCCAACTCCTACGAGCAGTACTTC
TRBV6-5	few	NA	13	TRBJ1-5	CASKRGGDQPQHF	TGTGCCAGCAAGCGGGGTGGGGATCAGCCCCAGCATTTT
TRBV2	NA	NA	15	TRBJ1-1	CASKGGQGPSPSAFF	TGTGCCAGCAAGGGCGGCCAGGGCCCCTCGCCCTCAGCTTTCTTT
TRBV27	NA	NA	13	TRBJ2-1	CASSRSTYNEQFF	TGTGCCAGCAGTCGCAGTACCTACAATGAGCAGTTCTTC
TRBV7-8	few	NA	13	TRBJ1-1	CASSLSQQGEAFF	TGTGCCAGCAGCTTAAGTCAACAGGGTGAAGCTTTCTTT
TRBV11-3	once	NA	16	TRBJ1-2	CASSRGRDAQGYGYTF	TGTGCCAGCAGCAGGGGTCGGGACGCCCAGGGGTATGGCTACACCTTC
TRBV20-1	NA	TRBD1	15	TRBJ2-7	CSAIHDRASSYEQYF	TGCAGTGCTATCCACGACAGGGCCAGCTCCTACGAGCAGTACTTC
TRBV4-1	few	NA	15	TRBJ2-7	CASSQVQGGGYEQYF	TGCGCCAGCAGCCAAGTCCAGGGGGGAGGCTACGAGCAGTACTTC
TRBV6-2/TRBV6-3	NA	NA	15	TRBJ1-5	CASSRGRDLAQPQHF	TGTGCCAGCAGTCGCGGACGGGATCTCGCTCAGCCCCAGCATTTT
TRBV3-1	NA	NA	14	TRBJ2-7	CASSQYQTAYEQYF	TGTGCCAGCAGCCAATATCAGACAGCCTACGAGCAGTACTTC
TRBV5-1	NA	TRBD2	15	TRBJ2-3	CASRRTSGVPDTQYF	TGCGCCAGCAGAAGGACTAGCGGGGTTCCAGATACGCAGTATTTT
TRBV9	NA	NA	16	TRBJ2-1	CASSPRVKQGNNEQFF	TGTGCCAGCAGCCCCCGAGTTAAGCAGGGAAACAATGAGCAGTTCTTC
TRBV27	few	TRBD2	15	TRBJ2-3	CASSLFAGGTDTQYF	TGTGCCAGCAGTTTATTTGCGGGGGGCACAGATACGCAGTATTTT